This T cell receptor (beta chain) was captured in a study of human T cells and chemical hapten exposure. For the study at large: While the approximately 24-week study was under way, patients received diphenylcyclopropenone on the scalp every week.

This clonotype has just a few counts. Antigen unknown. TCRdb ran MiXCR on the RACE reads and lists one entry per CDR3 protein. The table includes around 380,000 distinct CDR3 sequences, about 4.8% detected once. The time point was: patch test 1, 2 weeks after DPC sensitization. Treatment noted: therapeutic diphenylcyclopropenone sensitization with weekly scalp DPC. Patients had alopecia, were aged 18 to 70, and were not pregnant. Study-wide findings and caveats: After DPC sensitization, TCRs above 1 in 1000 frequency showed no change.

The CDR3 extends over 14 amino acids. V shed 3 bases, J shed 8 bases, and the junction held 6 bases outside the gene matches. CDR1 SGHVS and CDR2 FQNEAQ come from the germline V gene. Sequences were derived from whole blood, sampled in connection with sensitization to the hapten diphenylcyclopropenone (DPC). V and J are TRBV7-8 and TRBJ1-2; 10 nucleotides line up with TRBD1. This clonotype originated in a woman aged 45-60 years with alopecia areata. Some clones in this sample may be carry-over from other donors' samples. The CDR3 reads CASSLTGGDGGYTF. The CDR3 coding sequence is TGTGCCAGCAGCTTGACAGGGGGCGATGGGGGCTACACCTTC. Filled out from reference TRBV7-8 and TRBJ1-2, the complete variable domain reads GAGVSQSPRYKVAKRGQDVALRCDPISGHVSLFWYQQALGQGPEFLTYFQNEAQLDKSGLPSDRFFAERPEGSVSTLKIQRTQQEDSAVYLCASSLTGGDGGYTFGSGTRLTVV.